These T cell receptor beta chains were read from a single sample in a study of T cell repertoires in aging, cancer and after chemotherapy. In TCRdb, the multiplex PCR reads were re-called with MiXCR into one record per CDR3 protein. The table includes roughly 1,300 distinct CDR3 sequences, more than 15% detected once. Sequencing was carried out using blood. Source of these receptors: a human donor with a solid tumor. The CDR3 runs from the conserved cysteine through the conserved F or W. Each record gives: clone size, V gene, J gene, D gene, CDR3 protein, CDR3 DNA. D genes are given only for firm matches. Expanded clones get a size class; other rows say once, few or many, or leave the size out.

clone size: NA; V gene: TRBV9; J gene: TRBJ2-1; D gene: TRBD1; CDR3 protein: CASSARTGGGEQFF; CDR3 DNA: TGTGCCAGCAGCGCCCGGACAGGGGGCGGTGAGCAGTTCTTC
clone size: NA; V gene: TRBV20-1; J gene: TRBJ1-5; D gene: TRBD1; CDR3 protein: CSARGGTGGAVQPQHF; CDR3 DNA: TGCAGTGCTAGAGGGGGGACAGGGGGCGCGGTTCAGCCCCAGCATTTT
clone size: medium-sized; V gene: TRBV12-3/TRBV12-4; J gene: TRBJ1-3; D gene: NA; CDR3 protein: CASSISRGNTIYF; CDR3 DNA: TGTGCCAGCAGTATCTCAAGAGGAAACACCATATATTTT
clone size: medium-sized; V gene: TRBV6-1; J gene: TRBJ1-4; D gene: NA; CDR3 protein: CASRTLNEKLFF; CDR3 DNA: TGTGCCAGCAGGACACTTAATGAAAAACTGTTTTTT
clone size: few; V gene: TRBV12-3/TRBV12-4; J gene: TRBJ1-1; D gene: NA; CDR3 protein: CASSFSGARPEAFF; CDR3 DNA: TGTGCCAGCAGTTTCTCGGGGGCGCGTCCTGAAGCTTTCTTT
clone size: large; V gene: TRBV7-2; J gene: TRBJ2-5; D gene: TRBD1; CDR3 protein: CASSSGQGNRKTQYF; CDR3 DNA: TGTGCCAGCAGCTCGGGACAGGGGAACAGAAAGACCCAGTACTTC
clone size: NA; V gene: TRBV4-2; J gene: TRBJ2-5; D gene: NA; CDR3 protein: CASSQRGLRETQYF; CDR3 DNA: TGTGCCAGCAGCCAGAGGGGACTTCGAGAGACCCAGTACTTC
clone size: large; V gene: TRBV19; J gene: TRBJ1-1; D gene: NA; CDR3 protein: CASSGWLGMNTEAFF; CDR3 DNA: TGTGCCAGTAGTGGTTGGTTGGGGATGAACACTGAAGCTTTCTTT
clone size: large; V gene: TRBV5-6; J gene: TRBJ1-6; D gene: NA; CDR3 protein: CASSLVARGTTRSPLHF; CDR3 DNA: TGTGCCAGCAGCTTGGTGGCAAGGGGCACCACGAGGTCACCCCTCCACTTT
clone size: large; V gene: TRBV6-5; J gene: TRBJ2-1; D gene: TRBD2; CDR3 protein: CASSSLLGLAATNEQFF; CDR3 DNA: TGTGCCAGCAGTTCACTTTTGGGACTAGCGGCGACGAATGAGCAGTTCTTC
clone size: large; V gene: TRBV7-3; J gene: TRBJ2-3; D gene: TRBD2; CDR3 protein: CASSLGRIAGVGTQYF; CDR3 DNA: TGTGCCAGCAGCTTAGGCAGAATTGCGGGGGTGGGTACGCAGTATTTT
clone size: medium-sized; V gene: TRBV5-6; J gene: TRBJ1-4; D gene: TRBD1; CDR3 protein: CASSLNYKQGARDEKLFF; CDR3 DNA: TGTGCCAGCAGCTTGAACTACAAACAGGGGGCGCGTGATGAAAAACTGTTTTTT
clone size: medium-sized; V gene: TRBV12-3/TRBV12-4; J gene: TRBJ2-5; D gene: NA; CDR3 protein: CASSPKVGRETQYF; CDR3 DNA: TGTGCCAGCAGTCCCAAGGTGGGGCGGGAGACCCAGTACTTC
clone size: NA; V gene: TRBV5-1; J gene: TRBJ1-5; D gene: NA; CDR3 protein: CASSLAELRGRQPQHF; CDR3 DNA: TGCGCCAGCAGCTTGGCCGAGTTGAGAGGGCGCCAGCCCCAGCATTTT
clone size: NA; V gene: TRBV7-9; J gene: TRBJ2-7; D gene: TRBD1; CDR3 protein: CASSSSQGAVIYEQYF; CDR3 DNA: TGTGCCAGCAGCTCCTCCCAGGGGGCCGTCATCTACGAGCAGTACTTC
clone size: large; V gene: TRBV19; J gene: TRBJ2-7; D gene: TRBD1; CDR3 protein: CASSITGRGTYEQYF; CDR3 DNA: TGTGCCAGTAGTATAACCGGCAGGGGGACCTACGAGCAGTACTTC
clone size: NA; V gene: TRBV6-5; J gene: TRBJ2-4; D gene: NA; CDR3 protein: CASSYIGGNIQYF; CDR3 DNA: TGTGCCAGCAGTTATATTGGGGGGAACATTCAGTACTTC
clone size: few; V gene: TRBV6-1; J gene: TRBJ2-7; D gene: NA; CDR3 protein: CARTKSPGPGPPYEQYF; CDR3 DNA: TGTGCCAGGACTAAGTCCCCTGGCCCGGGGCCCCCCTACGAGCAGTACTTC
clone size: NA; V gene: TRBV28; J gene: TRBJ1-2; D gene: NA; CDR3 protein: CATSERGARDYGYTF; CDR3 DNA: TGTGCCACTTCAGAGCGGGGGGCAAGAGACTATGGCTACACCTTC
clone size: NA; V gene: TRBV4-1; J gene: TRBJ2-3; D gene: TRBD2; CDR3 protein: CASSQDQGGGATDTQYF; CDR3 DNA: TGCGCCAGCAGCCAAGATCAGGGCGGGGGGGCCACAGATACGCAGTATTTT
clone size: medium-sized; V gene: TRBV6-5; J gene: TRBJ1-1; D gene: NA; CDR3 protein: CASRDPSGGNTEAFF; CDR3 DNA: TGTGCCAGCAGGGACCCATCTGGGGGGAACACTGAAGCTTTCTTT
clone size: NA; V gene: TRBV11-1; J gene: TRBJ2-5; D gene: TRBD2; CDR3 protein: CASSLPGGQTQYF; CDR3 DNA: TGTGCCAGCAGCCTCCCGGGGGGTCAGACCCAGTACTTC
clone size: few; V gene: TRBV4-2; J gene: TRBJ1-4; D gene: NA; CDR3 protein: CASSQEGSFNEKLFF; CDR3 DNA: TGTGCCAGCAGCCAAGAAGGTAGTTTTAATGAAAAACTGTTTTTT
clone size: few; V gene: TRBV4-1; J gene: TRBJ2-1; D gene: NA; CDR3 protein: CASSQEMTLEGREFF; CDR3 DNA: TGCGCCAGCAGCCAAGAAATGACTTTGGAGGGCCGGGAGTTCTTC
clone size: medium-sized; V gene: TRBV12-3/TRBV12-4; J gene: TRBJ1-2; D gene: NA; CDR3 protein: CASSLLQGKGYTF; CDR3 DNA: TGTGCCAGCAGTTTATTACAGGGAAAAGGCTACACCTTC
clone size: large; V gene: TRBV6-1; J gene: TRBJ2-7; D gene: NA; CDR3 protein: CASSEAHTSWYEQYF; CDR3 DNA: TGTGCCAGCAGTGAAGCGCACACTAGCTGGTACGAGCAGTACTTC
clone size: few; V gene: TRBV5-1; J gene: TRBJ2-3; D gene: NA; CDR3 protein: CASSLAGETTQYF; CDR3 DNA: TGCGCCAGCAGCTTGGCCGGGGAAACTACGCAGTATTTT
clone size: medium-sized; V gene: TRBV7-9; J gene: TRBJ1-4; D gene: NA; CDR3 protein: CASSSFGTQGEKLFF; CDR3 DNA: TGTGCCAGCAGTTCTTTCGGGACCCAGGGGGAAAAACTGTTTTTT
clone size: few; V gene: TRBV19; J gene: TRBJ1-5; D gene: TRBD1; CDR3 protein: CASSLFRGQGAQPQHF; CDR3 DNA: TGTGCCAGTAGTTTGTTCCGGGGACAGGGGGCTCAGCCCCAGCATTTT